These 25 T cell receptor beta chains were sequenced from one sample in a study of blood T cell repertoires in COVID-19. This table comes from immunoSEQ multiplex PCR, and its TCRdb copy is limited to in-frame clones, with some not included. The sample shows 150,000 to 180,000 clones, roughly 84% of them seen only once. The specimen was peripheral blood. The source is a man aged 60-69 years with COVID-19, enrolled during active disease.

The J gene is TRBJ1-5, the V gene TRBV11-2, with TRBD1 matching 7 bases. From germline, CDR1 is SGHAT and CDR2 FQNNGV. Trimming cost V 4 bases and J 2 bases; bases outside gene matches: 5. The CDR3 totals 15 residues. The CDR3 nucleotides read TGTGCCAGCAGCTCGCAGGGGGGAGGCAATCAGCCCCAGCATTTT. This codes for CASSSQGGGNQPQHF.

The count of this clone is one. The V gene is TRBV7-9, the J gene TRBJ1-1; no clear D. V was pared by 5 bases and J by 5 bases, with 15 bases between. In germline, CDR1 is SEHNR, CDR2 FQNEAQ (reference sequence). This CDR3 spans 14 amino acids. CDR3 in amino acids: CASSPDVRGTEAFF. The CDR3 DNA follows: TGTGCCAGCAGCCCCGACGTTCGGGGAACTGAAGCTTTCTTT.

The chain couples TRBV2 to TRBJ1-1, with D possibly being TRBD1 (5 bases). V was shortened by 4 bases and J by 4 bases, with 13 bases between the two germline ends. This CDR3 is built from 14 residues. In germline, CDR1 is SNHLY, CDR2 FYNNEI. CDR3 DNA: TGTGCCAGCAGTGTCGGGGGTCGTGGCACTGAAGCTTTCTTT. Translated: CASSVGGRGTEAFF. Full variable domain (missing parts from reference TRBV2 and TRBJ1-1): EPEVTQTPSHQVTQMGQEVILRCVPISNHLYFYWYRQILGQKVEFLVSFYNNEISEKSEIFDDQFSVERPDGSNFTLKIRSTKLEDSAMYFCASSVGGRGTEAFFGQGTRLTVV.

The J gene is TRBJ1-2, the V gene TRBV3-1 (or the pseudogene TRBV3-2), with 8 bases aligning to TRBD1. Germline CDR1 LGHDT, CDR2 YNNKEL (reference sequence). The CDR3 is 14 residues long. V dropped 4 bases and J dropped 6; count of bases not matched to a gene: 7. The CDR3 sequence: CASSRNTGGDGYTF. The CDR3, as DNA: TGTGCCAGCAGCCGAAATACAGGGGGTGATGGCTACACCTTC.

This clone turned up a few times. The rearrangement joins TRBV5-8 to TRBJ2-7, with 10 bases fitting TRBD2. The CDR3 length is 14 residues. J was trimmed by 4 bases and V by 5 bases; bases with no gene match: 6. CDR1 and CDR2 from the germline V gene are SGHTS and YDEGEE. CDR3 amino acids: CASRFGTSVYEQYF. The CDR3 coding sequence is TGTGCCAGCAGGTTTGGGACTAGCGTTTACGAGCAGTACTTC.

V usage is TRBV19 and J usage is TRBJ1-3; TRBD1 matches at 7 bases. The J segment lost 5 bases and the V segment lost 11 bases, leaving 9 bases of the junction unmatched. Germline CDR1 LNHDA, CDR2 SQIVND (reference sequence). The CDR3 is made up of 13 amino acids. The CDR3 DNA reads TGTGCCGCCAGACAGGGTGTGAGAAACACCATATATTTT. As protein: CAARQGVRNTIYF.

The chain joins TRBV7-2 to TRBJ2-3; D not certain. The CDR3 loop spans 15 amino acids. V gave up 1 base and J gave up 2 bases, with 10 bases separating them. Germline CDR1 and CDR2: SGHTA and FQGNSA. This CDR3 is CASSLVRKSTDTQYF. CDR3 in DNA: TGTGCCAGCAGCTTAGTCAGAAAATCCACAGATACGCAGTATTTT.

The chain's CDR3 is CASSRSGTPYQPQHF. CDR3 bases: TGTGCCAGCAGCCGTTCCGGGACTCCCTATCAGCCCCAGCATTTT. This chain links TRBV7-2 with TRBJ1-5; D is perhaps TRBD1 (5 bases). The CDR3 is 15 residues long. Trimming stripped 5 bases from V and 5 bases from J, with 16 bases between. Germline CDR1 and CDR2: SGHTA and FQGNSA. The full variable domain, rest sourced from reference TRBV7-2 and TRBJ1-5, is GAGVSQSPSNKVTEKGKDVELRCDPISGHTALYWYRQSLGQGLEFLIYFQGNSAPDKSGLPSDRFSAERTGGSVSTLTIQRTQQEDSAVYLCASSRSGTPYQPQHFGDGTRLSIL.

The rearrangement links TRBV21-1 to TRBJ2-3; TRBD2, the table's D call, lacks a check against the DNA. TRBV21-1 constitutes a pseudogene. The CDR3 totals 23 residues. The CDR3 coding sequence is TGTGCCAGCAGCAAACACCCTAGCGCGGCTAGCGGGGGGAAACCTTATAGCACAGATACGCAGTATTTT. Its translation is CASSKHPSAASGGKPYSTDTQYF.

This clone was seen a single time. CDR3 protein: CASSLGRDRDLRGTEAFF. CDR3 coding DNA: TGTGCCAGCAGCTTAGGTCGGGACAGGGACCTAAGGGGAACTGAAGCTTTCTTT. This chain connects TRBV5-5 to TRBJ1-1; the match to TRBD1 covers 9 bases. The CDR3 covers 18 residues. V shed 2 bases, J shed 5 bases, and the junction held 16 bases outside the gene matches. CDR1 is SGHKS, CDR2 YYEKEE, per germline (reference sequence). Drawing the rest from reference TRBV5-5 and TRBJ1-1, the complete variable domain is DAGVTQSPTHLIKTRGQQVTLRCSPISGHKSVSWYQQVLGQGPQFIFQYYEKEERGRGNFPDRFSARQFPNYSSELNVNALLLGDSALYLCASSLGRDRDLRGTEAFFGQGTRLTVV.

This clone was seen a few times. The rearrangement joins TRBV4-1 to TRBJ1-2; no reliable D call. Germline assignment: CDR1 MGHRA and CDR2 YSYEKL. The CDR3 totals 16 residues. The V gene lost 3 bases and the J gene lost 0 bases, with 14 bases spanning the gap. The CDR3 reads CASSHTNRGANYGYTF. The DNA for the CDR3 is TGCGCCAGCAGCCATACTAACCGAGGAGCTAACTATGGCTACACCTTC.

The chain combines TRBV6-2 or TRBV6-3 with TRBJ1-6; the D gene is possibly TRBD1 (5 bases). The CDR3 loop spans 15 amino acids. Trimming removed 3 bases from V and 7 bases from J, with 13 bases in between. Germline V gene lookup returns CDR1 MNHEY and CDR2 SVGEGT. In DNA, the CDR3 is TGTGCCAGCAGTTATGTCGGGGGGAGGAATTCACCCCTCCACTTT. It specifies CASSYVGGRNSPLHF.

The V call is TRBV2, the J call TRBJ1-1; D is undetermined. The CDR3 covers 12 residues. Trimming removed 4 bases at V and 8 bases at J, with 11 bases between. CDR1 and CDR2 (germline): SNHLY, FYNNEI. The CDR3 loop reads CASSAGPGEAFF. DNA of the CDR3: TGTGCCAGCAGTGCCGGGCCGGGAGAAGCTTTCTTT.

V usage is TRBV19 and J usage is TRBJ1-5; D is undetermined. From germline, CDR1 is LNHDA and CDR2 SQIVND (reference sequence). The CDR3 length is 16 residues. Trimming removed 5 bases at V and 0 bases at J, with 14 bases between. This CDR3 is CASSPLAVYSNQPQHF. The CDR3 coding sequence is TGTGCCAGTAGTCCCTTAGCCGTCTATAGCAATCAGCCCCAGCATTTT.

The V call is TRBV6-2 or TRBV6-3, the J call TRBJ1-6; no reliable D call. This CDR3 comprises 15 residues. V dropped 4 bases and J dropped 8 bases, with 15 bases sitting between them. In germline, CDR1 is MNHEY, CDR2 SVGEGT. DNA of the CDR3: TGTGCCAGCAGTTCCCGGACTCGAGATGATTCACCCCTCCACTTT. It codes for CASSSRTRDDSPLHF.

The chain combines TRBV11-2 with TRBJ1-1; D remains unclear. The length of the CDR3 is 16 residues. CDR1 and CDR2 (germline): SGHAT, FQNNGV. The V and J ends lost 5 bases and 3 bases respectively, with 19 bases between them. In DNA form, the CDR3 reads TGTGCCAGCAGCCCCTTAACACGAGGGTTCGACACTGAAGCTTTCTTT. Protein sequence: CASSPLTRGFDTEAFF.

The sample holds a few counts of this clone. Different DNA sequences within this sample yield the same CDR3. This chain links TRBV19 with TRBJ2-5, with 10 bases identical to TRBD1. The CDR3 runs 15 residues. Germline lookup yields CDR1 LNHDA and CDR2 SQIVND (reference sequence). Germline trimming cut 5 bases from V and 2 bases from J; bases unmatched to any gene: 5. As DNA, the CDR3 is TGTGCCAGTAGTCCTCGGACAGGGGGACAAGAGACCCAGTACTTC. This encodes CASSPRTGGQETQYF.

V is TRBV12-3 or TRBV12-4 and J is TRBJ1-2; D is unclear. The ends were cut back, 1 base at V and 2 bases at J, with 5 bases in the middle. The CDR3 length is 13 residues. CDR3 in DNA: TGTGCCAGCAGTTTAGACATAAACTATGGCTACACCTTC. Translation: CASSLDINYGYTF.

This clone was seen only a few times. The CDR3 loop is CATSDSTGGRTYEQYF. CDR3 nucleotide sequence: TGTGCCACCAGTGACTCCACAGGGGGCAGGACCTACGAGCAGTACTTC. The V call is TRBV24-1, the J call TRBJ2-7; the match to TRBD1 covers 9 bases. CDR3 size: 16 residues. The V gene end was trimmed by 4 bases and the J gene end by 2 bases; junction bases not matched to a gene: 8. In germline, CDR1 is KGHDR, CDR2 SFDVKD.

The gene calls are TRBV10-3 and TRBJ1-5, with D uncertain. The germline gives CDR1 ENHRY, CDR2 SYGVKD. V shed 3 bases and J shed 5 bases, with 11 bases lying between them. The length of the CDR3 is 14 residues. The CDR3 coding sequence is TGTGCCATCAGTGAAGGTACGGAGTATCAGCCCCAGCATTTT. Its translation: CAISEGTEYQPQHF.

This chain links TRBV14 with TRBJ1-2, with TRBD1 matching over 8 bases. V lost 1 base and J lost 7; bases outside the gene matches: 8. Germline CDR1 is SGHDN and CDR2 is FVKESK. The CDR3 spans 15 residues. The CDR3 region is CASSQVVGQGSGYTF. CDR3 bases: TGTGCCAGCAGCCAAGTCGTTGGACAGGGCAGTGGCTACACCTTC.

The V and J genes are TRBV6-5 and TRBJ2-7; a possible D gene is TRBD1 (7 bases). V lost 2 bases to trimming and J lost 2 bases, with 10 bases between them. The CDR3 runs 14 residues. CDR1 and CDR2 (germline): MNHEY, SVGAGI. The CDR3 spells CASSYGGTAYEQYF. The CDR3 bases are TGTGCCAGCAGTTACGGGGGGACAGCCTACGAGCAGTACTTC.

V is TRBV21-1 and J is TRBJ2-2; the table's TRBD1 call for D was not verified on the DNA. TRBV21-1 is an annotated pseudogene. CDR3 length: 16 residues. Written as DNA, the CDR3 is TGTGCCAGCAGCAATAGTGGGACAGCGAACACCGGGGAGCTGTTTTTT. Its translation: CASSNSGTANTGELFF.

This clone has a single count. The chain carries TRBV19 and TRBJ2-7; 8 nucleotides align to TRBD1. The J segment lost 0 bases and the V segment lost 3 bases, leaving 1 base of the junction unmatched. Germline loops: CDR1 LNHDA, CDR2 SQIVND (reference sequence). The CDR3 sequence is 14 residues long. The DNA of the CDR3 is TGTGCCAGTAGTATGGGACAGGCCTCCTACGAGCAGTACTTC. It is translated as CASSMGQASYEQYF.

Concerning this clone itself: The same CDR3 also results from other DNA sequences found in this sample. Here the CDR3 reads CASSRQNTEAFF. The CDR3 nucleotides read TGTGCCAGCTCGCGACAGAACACTGAAGCTTTCTTT. The chain employs TRBV18 and TRBJ1-1; no clear D gene. Germline V gene lookup returns CDR1 KGHSH and CDR2 LQKENI. V was shortened by 6 bases and J by 1 base, with 6 bases between the two germline ends. This CDR3 contains 12 residues.